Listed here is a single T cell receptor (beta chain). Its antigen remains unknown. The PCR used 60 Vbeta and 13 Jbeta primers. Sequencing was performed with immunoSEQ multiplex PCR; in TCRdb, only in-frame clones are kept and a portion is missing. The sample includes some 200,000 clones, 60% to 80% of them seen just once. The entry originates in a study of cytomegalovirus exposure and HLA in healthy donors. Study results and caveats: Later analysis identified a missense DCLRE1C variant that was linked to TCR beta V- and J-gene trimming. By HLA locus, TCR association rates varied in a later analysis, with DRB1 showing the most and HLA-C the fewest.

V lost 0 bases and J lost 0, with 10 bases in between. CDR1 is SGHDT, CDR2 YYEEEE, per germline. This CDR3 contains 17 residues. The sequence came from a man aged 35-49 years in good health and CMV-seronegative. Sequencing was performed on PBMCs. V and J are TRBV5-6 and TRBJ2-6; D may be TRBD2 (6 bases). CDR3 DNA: TGTGCCAGCAGCTTGGAAGGGACTTACTCTGGGGCCAACGTCCTGACTTTC. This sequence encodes CASSLEGTYSGANVLTF. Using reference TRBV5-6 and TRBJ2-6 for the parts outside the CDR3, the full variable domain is DAGVTQSPTHLIKTRGQQVTLRCSPKSGHDTVSWYQQALGQGPQFIFQYYEEEERQRGNFPDRFSGHQFPNYSSELNVNALLLGDSALYLCASSLEGTYSGANVLTFGAGSRLTVL.